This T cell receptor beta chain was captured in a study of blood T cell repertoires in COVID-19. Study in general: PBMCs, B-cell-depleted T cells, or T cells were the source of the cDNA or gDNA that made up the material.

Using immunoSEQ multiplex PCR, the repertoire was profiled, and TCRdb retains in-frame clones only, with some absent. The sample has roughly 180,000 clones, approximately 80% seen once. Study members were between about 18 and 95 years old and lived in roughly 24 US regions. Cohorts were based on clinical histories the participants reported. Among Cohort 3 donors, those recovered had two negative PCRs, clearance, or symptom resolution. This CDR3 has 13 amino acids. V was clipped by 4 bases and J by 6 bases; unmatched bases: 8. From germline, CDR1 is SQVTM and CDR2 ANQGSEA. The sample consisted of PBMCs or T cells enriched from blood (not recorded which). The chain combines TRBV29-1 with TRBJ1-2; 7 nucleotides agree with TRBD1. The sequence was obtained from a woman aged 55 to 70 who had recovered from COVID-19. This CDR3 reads CSVGHHQGDGYTF. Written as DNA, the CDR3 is TGCAGCGTTGGCCACCATCAGGGGGATGGCTACACCTTC. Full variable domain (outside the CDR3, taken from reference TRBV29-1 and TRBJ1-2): SAVISQKPSRDICQRGTSLTIQCQVDSQVTMMFWYRQQPGQSLTLIATANQGSEATYESGFVIDKFPISRPNLTFSTLTVSNMSPEDSSIYLCSVGHHQGDGYTFGSGTRLTVV.